This TCR beta chain was sequenced for a study of T cells after yellow fever vaccination (dated by TCRdb to the late 2010s). The study in broad terms: Libraries from fractions with low cell numbers were prepared with the SMART-Seq v4 Ultra Low Input RNA kit. To follow T-cell clones before and after both primary and booster YFV17D yellow fever vaccination, bulk TCR alpha and beta repertoires underwent longitudinal sequencing. Two healthy male donors made up the cohort, one aged 18 to 30 years and the other aged 30 to 40 years. Blood was drawn at multiple timepoints before and after primary and secondary immunization, with bulk PBMC replicates and cell subsets isolated.

The sample was run on an Illumina NovaSeq 6000. Synthesis of TCR cDNA relied on 5'RACE template switching, a step that introduced a universal primer site along with unique molecular identifiers. Priming for cDNA synthesis came from both the TCR alpha and TCR beta constant segments. Libraries were amplified in two PCR steps, with sample barcodes and sequencing adapters added in the second step. Sequencing of libraries was performed on Illumina HiSeq 2500 (2x100 bp) or NovaSeq (2x150 bp). From the authors' description of their analysis: MIGEC handled demultiplexing of reads and collapsing into UMI consensus sequences, while MiXCR performed V(D)J alignment. Vaccine-responding clonotypes were defined with edgeR using replicate PBMC samples, requiring FDR below 0.01 and a log2 fold change above 5 up to day 15. Each bulk clonotype received a CD4 or CD8 identity based on whether the sequenced CD4 or CD8 repertoire contained that clonotype at higher abundance. TCRdb itself trimmed the public reads at Q25 with fastp, ran MiXCR and retained productive beta chains. Every CDR3 protein is listed once, alongside the most common genes and DNA of its rows. The V and J calls were not made by the authors but by TCRdb's processing. The table for this sample lists about 220,000 distinct CDR3 sequences; around 3.1% of them were counted only once. The top ten clones comprise less than 3.5% of the sample.

The sample's treatment or condition, from its label and the paper: live attenuated yellow fever vaccine strain. A standard Ficoll-Paque protocol was used to isolate PBMCs from peripheral blood. Dynabeads CD4 and CD8 positive selection kits were used to isolate CD4 and CD8 T-cell fractions. TriZol was used to extract RNA from bulk PBMCs, CD4 and CD8 fractions, and dextramer-positive and dextramer-negative fractions. Here is what the overall study found, with its caveats: Computational filtering was needed because FACS-sorted repertoires could contain abundant contaminating clonotypes from the bulk population. Compared with the primary T-cell response, the secondary T-cell response was weaker but faster, peaking on day 5 rather than day 15. The study included only two donors, which limits how far the findings can be generalized. A small share of clonotypes occurred in both CD4 and CD8 compartments, likely arising from convergent recombination. After the booster, most clones that had expanded after primary vaccination were detected again (roughly 96% of CD4 and roughly 86% of CD8), suggesting broad maintenance of memory.

There are many counts of this clonotype. The antigen it recognizes is unknown. Per-base qualities were not stored, and no clone one base away is much larger. V lost 0 bases and J lost 6 bases; the stretch between them is 14 bases long. CDR3 length: 16 amino acids, cysteine to phenylalanine. This entry keeps only the CDR3 DNA: 48 bases, framed from base 1. The sample in question was CD4+ T cells sorted from PBMCs, obtained 10 days after the yellow fever booster vaccination. The chain is made from TRBV12-3 or TRBV12-4 and TRBJ2-2; the D gene is perhaps TRBD2, on 6 matching bases. This clonotype was sampled from a man younger than 35 who received the YFV17D yellow fever vaccine. The base sequence is TGTGCCAGCAGTTTAGCGGGACTCTCGTCTGCCGGGGAGCTGTTTTTT. This encodes CASSLAGLSSAGELFF.